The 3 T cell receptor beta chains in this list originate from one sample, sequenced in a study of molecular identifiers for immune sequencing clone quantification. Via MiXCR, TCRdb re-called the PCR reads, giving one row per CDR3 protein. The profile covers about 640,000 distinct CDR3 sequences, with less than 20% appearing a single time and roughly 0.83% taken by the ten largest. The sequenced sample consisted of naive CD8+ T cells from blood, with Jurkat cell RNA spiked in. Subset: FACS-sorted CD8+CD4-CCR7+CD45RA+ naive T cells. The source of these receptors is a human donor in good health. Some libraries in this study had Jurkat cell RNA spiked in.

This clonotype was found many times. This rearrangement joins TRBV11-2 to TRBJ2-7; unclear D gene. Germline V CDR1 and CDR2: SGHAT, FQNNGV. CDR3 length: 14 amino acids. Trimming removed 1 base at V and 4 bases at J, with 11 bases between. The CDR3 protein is CASSLGSGDYEQYF. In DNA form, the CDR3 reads TGTGCCAGCAGCTTAGGGTCCGGAGATTACGAGCAGTACTTC. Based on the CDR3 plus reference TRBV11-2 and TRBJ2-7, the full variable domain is EAGVAQSPRYKIIEKRQSVAFWCNPISGHATLYWYQQILGQGPKLLIQFQNNGVVDDSQLPKDRFSAERLKGVDSTLKIQPAKLEDSAVYLCASSLGSGDYEQYFGPGTRLTVT.

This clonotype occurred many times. For the CDR3, the DNA is TGTGCCAGCAGCGCAGGGGCGGCTCTCTATGGCTACACCTTC. Translated, it gives CASSAGAALYGYTF. The chain recombines TRBV9 with TRBJ1-2; weak D call: TRBD1 (6 bases). The CDR3 covers 14 residues. With 3 bases removed from V and 4 bases from J, the gap between germline ends came to 13 bases. Germline V gene data show CDR1 as SGDLS and CDR2 as YYNGEE.

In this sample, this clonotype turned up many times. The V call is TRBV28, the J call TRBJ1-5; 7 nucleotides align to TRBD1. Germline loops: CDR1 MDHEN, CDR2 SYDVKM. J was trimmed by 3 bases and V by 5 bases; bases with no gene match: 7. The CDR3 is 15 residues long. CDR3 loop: CASSTGTANNQPQHF. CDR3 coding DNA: TGTGCCAGCAGTACAGGGACAGCAAACAATCAGCCCCAGCATTTT.